The next 17 T cell receptor beta chains were all read from a single sample in a study of T cell responses to AZD1222 COVID-19 vaccine. The table came from immunoSEQ multiplex PCR; TCRdb's copy has only in-frame clones and leaves some out. This sample yields 100,000 to 120,000 clones, of which around 93% are seen a single time; over 6.5% belongs to the top ten. Material: peripheral blood, obtained on day 0 of AZD1222 vaccination. These TCRs come from an adult in good health.

V usage is TRBV29-1 and J usage is TRBJ1-6; possible D gene TRBD1, 5 bases. The germline gives CDR1 SQVTM, CDR2 ANQGSEA. The CDR3 totals 13 residues. V lost 6 bases to trimming and J lost 6 bases, with 12 bases between them. The CDR3 protein is CSVIWDGNSPLHF. CDR3 sequence (DNA): TGCAGCGTGATTTGGGACGGTAATTCACCCCTCCACTTT.

V is TRBV5-1 and J is TRBJ1-1, with D unclear. V was trimmed by 0 bases and J by 5 bases, leaving 14 bases between them. The CDR3 runs 15 residues. Germline CDR1 is SGHRS and CDR2 is YFSETQ. The CDR3 sequence: CASSLGGRSGTEAFF. In DNA form, the CDR3 reads TGCGCCAGCAGCTTGGGAGGGAGATCGGGAACTGAAGCTTTCTTT.

The chain is built from TRBV12-5 and TRBJ1-1; D unclear. The ends were cut back, 7 bases at V and 0 bases at J, with 3 bases in the middle. CDR3 size: 11 residues. CDR1 is LGHNT, CDR2 FRNRAP, per germline. The CDR3 loop is CASVMNTEAFF. The CDR3 region has the DNA TGTGCTAGTGTCATGAACACTGAAGCTTTCTTT.

The chain is built from TRBV4-1 and TRBJ2-1; a possible D gene is TRBD2 (6 bases). CDR1 and CDR2 from the germline V gene are MGHRA and YSYEKL. The germline V and J ends were trimmed by 3 bases and 3 bases, with 6 bases remaining between them. CDR3 length: 13 amino acids. The CDR3 loop is CASSQTSYNEQFF. In DNA form, the CDR3 reads TGCGCCAGCAGCCAGACTAGCTACAATGAGCAGTTCTTC.

The genes are TRBV28 and TRBJ1-2, with unresolved D. The ends were cut back, 6 bases at V and 1 base at J, with 3 bases in the middle. The CDR3 covers 11 residues. Germline CDR1 is MDHEN and CDR2 is SYDVKM. The CDR3 sequence is CASSDNYGYTF. The CDR3 region has the DNA TGTGCCAGCAGCGATAACTATGGCTACACCTTC.

This clone was recorded once. The rearrangement joins TRBV30 to TRBJ1-1; weak D call: TRBD1 (6 bases). This CDR3 is built from 12 residues. In germline, CDR1 is GTSNPN, CDR2 SVGIG (reference sequence). The CDR3 nucleotides are TGTTGTTCGGGCAGGGGTTACACTGAAGCTTTCTTT. Translating it yields CCSGRGYTEAFF.

This rearrangement joins TRBV28 to TRBJ1-4, with a weak D call TRBD1 (6 bases). V was trimmed by 6 bases and J by 1 base, leaving 12 bases between them. Germline values: CDR1 MDHEN, CDR2 SYDVKM. This CDR3 is built from 15 residues. In DNA, the CDR3 is TGTGCCAGCAGCACCGGGACACAAACTAATGAAAAACTGTTTTTT. Protein: CASSTGTQTNEKLFF.

As to this clone: Other DNA sequences of this sample code for an identical CDR3. The V gene is TRBV5-1, the J gene TRBJ1-1; D remains unclear. CDR1 and CDR2 (germline): SGHRS, YFSETQ. The CDR3 has 14 residues. Trimming took 1 base from V and 2 from J, leaving 9 bases between them. Written as DNA, the CDR3 is TGCGCCAGCAGCTTGTCAGGACTAAACACTGAAGCTTTCTTT. As protein: CASSLSGLNTEAFF.

The chain links TRBV28 to TRBJ2-7, with D uncertain. This CDR3 has 15 residues. Between the trimmed V and J ends, which lost 2 bases and 4 bases, there was a span of 15 bases. The germline V gene has CDR1 MDHEN and CDR2 SYDVKM. The CDR3 reads CASSLVLFTGYEQYF. The CDR3, as DNA: TGTGCCAGCAGTTTAGTTCTGTTCACCGGGTACGAGCAGTACTTC.

This sequence joins TRBV30 and TRBJ2-7; D is possibly TRBD2 (6 bases). The germline V and J ends were trimmed by 3 bases and 3 bases, with 12 bases remaining between them. In germline, CDR1 is GTSNPN, CDR2 SVGIG (reference sequence). This CDR3 has 13 residues. CDR3 sequence (DNA): TGTGCCTGGAGCTGGGGGGTAAACTACGAGCAGTACTTC. This gives the protein CAWSWGVNYEQYF.

V usage is TRBV19 and J usage is TRBJ1-5; the D gene is possibly TRBD1 (5 bases). CDR3 length: 16 amino acids. The germline V gene encodes CDR1 LNHDA and CDR2 SQIVND (reference sequence). V shed 4 bases and J shed 0 bases, with 13 bases lying between them. CDR3 coding DNA: TGTGCCAGTAGTACCGGGACGGTTTATAGCAATCAGCCCCAGCATTTT. It codes for CASSTGTVYSNQPQHF. The full variable domain, its missing parts supplied by reference TRBV19 and TRBJ1-5, is DGGITQSPKYLFRKEGQNVTLSCEQNLNHDAMYWYRQDPGQGLRLIYYSQIVNDFQKGDIAEGYSVSREKKESFPLTVTSAQKNPTAFYLCASSTGTVYSNQPQHFGDGTRLSIL.

This chain connects TRBV18 to TRBJ2-7; 10 positions match TRBD2. This CDR3 is 15 amino acids long. Trimming removed 3 bases from V and 6 bases from J; junction bases left unmatched: 8. The germline gives CDR1 KGHSH, CDR2 LQKENI. The CDR3 DNA reads as TGTGCCAGCTCACCCCCCGCTAGCGGGGGATCCGAGCAGTACTTC. Translation gives CASSPPASGGSEQYF.

The chain uses TRBV5-1 and TRBJ2-3; 8 nucleotides agree with TRBD1. Trimming took 0 bases from V and 3 from J; bases not matched to a gene: 9. The CDR3 is 17 amino acids. CDR1 SGHRS and CDR2 YFSETQ come from the germline V gene. In nucleotides, the CDR3 is TGCGCCAGCAGCTTGGCCGCCCGACAGGGGCCTACAGATACGCAGTATTTT. Translating it yields CASSLAARQGPTDTQYF.

The V call is TRBV7-2, the J call TRBJ1-2, with 9 bases that match TRBD1. Germline V gene sequence: CDR1 SGHTA, CDR2 FQGNSA. The CDR3 length is 13 residues. V trimming: 5 bases; J trimming: 6 bases; junction bases outside the gene matches: 4. CDR3 in amino acids: CASSPQGADGYTF. In DNA form, the CDR3 reads TGTGCCAGCAGCCCACAGGGGGCGGATGGCTACACCTTC.

The chain has TRBV3-1 (or the pseudogene TRBV3-2) and TRBJ1-2; D unresolved. CDR1 and CDR2 from the germline V gene are LGHDT and YNNKEL (reference sequence). The CDR3 spans 12 residues. V was shortened by 3 bases and J by 8 bases, with 10 bases between the two germline ends. Here the CDR3 reads CASSHLRGGYTF. CDR3 bases: TGTGCCAGCAGCCACCTCCGAGGGGGCTACACCTTC.

V usage is TRBV30 and J usage is TRBJ1-6; no reliable D call. V was clipped by 1 base and J by 9 bases, with 13 bases between them. This CDR3 is built from 14 residues. Germline assignment: CDR1 GTSNPN and CDR2 SVGIG (reference sequence). CDR3 coding DNA: TGTGCCTGGAGTGCTACTAGGGCTACTTCACCCCTCCACTTT. Protein: CAWSATRATSPLHF.

V usage is TRBV30 and J usage is TRBJ1-3; D gene uncertain. The CDR3 consists of 14 residues. The germline V gene has CDR1 GTSNPN and CDR2 SVGIG (reference sequence). Between the trimmed V and J ends, which lost 4 bases and 0 bases, there was a span of 10 bases. DNA for the CDR3: TGTGCCTGGATCGTTTCGAGCTCTGGAAACACCATATATTTT. It yields the protein CAWIVSSSGNTIYF.